Listed here are 19 T cell receptor beta chains from one sample, sequenced in a study of T-cell reconstitution after alpha-beta-depleted transplantation in children. Unique molecular identifiers were used to barcode this TCRbeta library. TCRdb processed the PCR reads anew with MiXCR; each CDR3 protein has one entry. The profile shows under 300,000 distinct CDR3 sequences, 9.7% of them singletons. Sequenced here: PBMCs from the stem cell graft donor, sampled from the stem cell graft. These receptors originate from a human donor who donated a stem cell graft to a child with SCID.

This clonotype was seen many times. V usage is TRBV7-2 and J usage is TRBJ1-2, with TRBD1 as a possible D gene (6 bases). CDR1 and CDR2 (germline): SGHTA, FQGNSA. The CDR3 extends over 17 amino acids. The V end was cut by 4 bases, the J end by 0 bases, with 18 bases between. CDR3: CASSSLGGQGTNYGYTF. The CDR3 nucleotides read TGTGCCAGCAGCTCCCTCGGGGGGCAGGGTACTAACTATGGCTACACCTTC.

This clonotype has ten or more counts. The chain recombines TRBV28 with TRBJ2-7; D is perhaps TRBD1 or TRBD2 (5 bases each). The CDR3 has 14 residues. Germline V CDR1 and CDR2: MDHEN, SYDVKM. Trimming took 3 bases from V and 6 from J, leaving 15 bases between them. CDR3 nucleotides: TGTGCCAGCAGTTTGGCAGGGTTAGGGAGCGAGCAGTACTTC. Translation gives CASSLAGLGSEQYF.

This clonotype was counted at least ten times. The CDR3: CASSYGLPAPLHF. The CDR3 coding sequence is TGTGCCAGCAGTTACGGTCTGCCAGCACCCCTCCACTTT. The rearrangement uses TRBV6-5 and TRBJ1-6; unclear D gene. Germline CDR1 reads MNHEY; CDR2 reads SVGAGI. This CDR3 is built from 13 residues. Trimming removed 2 bases at V and 11 bases at J, with 10 bases between.

This clonotype was found many times. The chain links TRBV11-2 to TRBJ2-1; D is possibly TRBD1 (6 bases). The V end lost 5 bases, the J end lost 6 bases, and 14 bases lay between the germline ends. Germline V gives CDR1 SGHAT, CDR2 FQNNGV. The CDR3 is 14 residues long. The CDR3 DNA sequence: TGTGCCAGCAGCCCCCGAAGACAGGTCAATGAGCAGTTCTTC. Amino acid sequence: CASSPRRQVNEQFF.

This chain uses TRBV24-1 with TRBJ2-1, with 10 bases lining up with TRBD2. CDR3 size: 18 residues. Germline CDR1 is KGHDR and CDR2 is SFDVKD. Trimming at V came to 7 bases and at J to 2 bases, leaving 13 bases not matched to a gene. The CDR3 nucleotides read TGTGCCACCAGCGACAGCTCCCCCACTAGCGGGGCCTACAATGAGCAGTTCTTC. This sequence encodes CATSDSSPTSGAYNEQFF.

This clonotype was seen repeatedly, ten times or more. V usage is TRBV5-1 and J usage is TRBJ1-1; 8 bases map to TRBD1. Germline CDR1 SGHRS, CDR2 YFSETQ. This CDR3 contains 14 residues. Unmatched junction bases numbered 5, after V lost 4 bases and J lost 3 bases. The CDR3 bases are TGCGCCAGCAGCCCCGACAGGGGCGACACTGAAGCTTTCTTT. Protein product: CASSPDRGDTEAFF.

Regarding this clonotype: This may be a read error, as it is one base from a much larger clone. V and J are TRBV20-1 and TRBJ2-5; possibly TRBD2 for D (6 bases). CDR1 DFQATT and CDR2 SNEGSKA come from the germline V gene (reference sequence). This CDR3 region has 13 residues. CDR3 amino acids: CSASGGAQETQHF. As DNA, the CDR3 is TGCAGTGCTAGCGGGGGAGCCCAAGAGACCCAGCACTTC.

This clonotype was seen at least ten times. V gene TRBV12-3 or TRBV12-4 combines with J gene TRBJ2-7; D gene unclear. Trimming shortened V by 4 bases and J by 2 bases, and 6 bases separated the two germline ends. This CDR3 is 12 amino acids long. CDR3 loop: CASSSKTYEQYF. The CDR3 nucleotides are TGTGCCAGCAGTTCGAAAACCTACGAGCAGTACTTC.

CDR3 protein: CASSFGGVDTQYF. In DNA, the CDR3 is TGTGCCAGCAGTTTTGGGGGGGTTGATACGCAGTATTTT. The rearrangement uses TRBV7-8 and TRBJ2-3, with 7 bases aligning to TRBD2. The CDR3 is 13 residues long. Germline V gene sequence: CDR1 SGHVS, CDR2 FQNEAQ. The V gene end was trimmed by 6 bases and the J gene end by 6 bases; junction bases not matched to a gene: 6.

In its sample, this clonotype was seen many times. The genes are TRBV10-3 and TRBJ1-4; D is undetermined. The length of the CDR3 is 13 residues. Germline loops: CDR1 ENHRY, CDR2 SYGVKD. Trimming removed 10 bases from V and 8 bases from J, with 17 bases in between. CDR3 sequence (DNA): TGTGCCACCAGGACCCCCCCGGGGGAAAAACTGTTTTTT. Its translation is CATRTPPGEKLFF.

This clonotype has ten or more counts. The chain is built from TRBV9 and TRBJ2-3; perhaps TRBD1 as D (6 bases). V lost 2 bases, J lost 3 bases, and 13 bases lay in between. In germline, CDR1 is SGDLS, CDR2 YYNGEE. The CDR3 extends over 15 amino acids. CDR3 sequence reads: CASSVFGGGTDTQYF. The CDR3 DNA is TGTGCCAGCAGCGTTTTTGGGGGCGGGACAGATACGCAGTATTTT. The complete variable domain, with remaining parts taken from reference TRBV9 and TRBJ2-3, reads DSGVTQTPKHLITATGQRVTLRCSPRSGDLSVYWYQQSLDQGLQFLIQYYNGEERAKGNILERFSAQQFPDLHSELNLSSLELGDSALYFCASSVFGGGTDTQYFGPGTRLTVL.

This clonotype has ten or more counts. The rearrangement joins TRBV7-2 to TRBJ1-1; D not certain. CDR1 SGHTA and CDR2 FQGNSA come from the germline V gene. The V end was cut by 1 base, the J end by 2 bases, with 8 bases between. The CDR3 runs to 14 residues. Here the CDR3 DNA reads TGTGCCAGCAGCTTAGAACGCGATAACACTGAAGCTTTCTTT. It specifies CASSLERDNTEAFF. The full variable domain, rest sourced from reference TRBV7-2 and TRBJ1-1, is GAGVSQSPSNKVTEKGKDVELRCDPISGHTALYWYRQSLGQGLEFLIYFQGNSAPDKSGLPSDRFSAERTGGSVSTLTIQRTQQEDSAVYLCASSLERDNTEAFFGQGTRLTVV.

This clonotype was recorded many times. V usage is TRBV20-1 and J usage is TRBJ1-1, with D possibly TRBD1 on 5 matching bases. This CDR3 contains 13 residues. Trimming took 1 base from V and 5 from J, leaving 11 bases between them. Germline CDR1 reads DFQATT; CDR2 reads SNEGSKA (reference sequence). CDR3 in DNA: TGCAGTGCTAGAGGGGGGGGAGATACTGAAGCTTTCTTT. It encodes CSARGGGDTEAFF.

This clonotype occurred many times. The CDR3 reads CASSAQLSPQYF. The CDR3 DNA reads TGTGCCAGCAGTGCACAGTTGAGTCCCCAGTACTTC. J is TRBJ2-5 and V is TRBV25-1; D is uncertain. V was pared by 4 bases and J by 9 bases, with 12 bases between. CDR1 is MGHDK, CDR2 SYGVNS, per germline. There are 12 residues in the CDR3. The full variable domain, completed using reference TRBV25-1 and TRBJ2-5, is EADIYQTPRYLVIGTGKKITLECSQTMGHDKMYWYQQDPGMELHLIHYSYGVNSTEKGDLSSESTVSRIRTEHFPLTLESARPSHTSQYLCASSAQLSPQYFGPGTRLLVL.

This clonotype was recorded many times. The rearrangement joins TRBV29-1 to TRBJ2-1; 8 bases are shared with TRBD1. V shed 3 bases and J 6 bases; nucleotides not matched to a gene: 1. This CDR3 has 12 residues. Per the germline V gene, CDR1 is SQVTM and CDR2 is ANQGSEA. CDR3: CSVDRGLNEQFF. As DNA, the CDR3 is TGCAGCGTTGACAGGGGGCTCAATGAGCAGTTCTTC.

This clonotype was recorded at least ten times. The chain carries TRBV5-1 and TRBJ1-6; tentative D call: TRBD1 (5 bases). Trimming removed 0 bases at V and 6 bases at J, with 13 bases between. There are 16 residues in the CDR3. Germline values: CDR1 SGHRS, CDR2 YFSETQ. CDR3 protein: CASSLAGGDRNSPLHF. CDR3 bases: TGCGCCAGCAGCTTGGCTGGGGGGGACCGTAATTCACCCCTCCACTTT.

Many counts were recorded for this clonotype. CDR3: CASSYSYSLNTEAFF. The CDR3 region has the DNA TGTGCCAGCAGTTACTCCTACAGCTTGAACACTGAAGCTTTCTTT. This chain links TRBV6-5 with TRBJ1-1; D uncertain. Trimming took off 0 bases at V and 0 bases at J, with 8 bases between the two ends. Germline V gene sequence: CDR1 MNHEY, CDR2 SVGAGI. CDR3 length: 15 residues.

This clonotype was recorded a few times. The V gene is TRBV11-2, the J gene TRBJ2-5, with D possibly being TRBD1 or TRBD2 (5 bases each). The CDR3 spans 13 residues. CDR1 is SGHAT and CDR2 is FQNNGV in the germline V gene. With 3 bases removed from V and 5 bases from J, the gap between germline ends came to 10 bases. CDR3 protein: CASSFGAWETQYF. In nucleotides, the CDR3 is TGTGCCAGCAGCTTCGGGGCGTGGGAGACCCAGTACTTC.

The rearrangement joins TRBV3-1 to TRBJ2-2, with D possibly being TRBD1 or TRBD2 (5 bases each). The V end was cut by 10 bases, the J end by 8 bases, with 32 bases between. Looked up from germline, CDR1 is LGHDT and CDR2 is YNNKEL (reference sequence). This CDR3 comprises 18 residues. The CDR3, as DNA: TGTGCCACCTGCCAAGGCGTGGTGACAGTTAGAGCGGTGGGGGAGCTGTTTTTT. Protein sequence: CATCQGVVTVRAVGELFF. Supplemented by reference TRBV3-1 and TRBJ2-2, the full variable domain reads DTAVSQTPKYLVTQMGNDKSIKCEQNLGHDTMYWYKQDSKKFLKIMFSYNNKELIINETVPNRFSPKSPDKAHLNLHINSLELGDSAVYFCATCQGVVTVRAVGELFFGEGSRLTVL.